The clone carrying this TCR beta chain came up a few times. The sample belongs to a study of identical twins. From the 5' RACE reads, TCRdb called clonotypes with MiXCR, one entry per CDR3 protein. Here the sample spans roughly 690,000 distinct CDR3 sequences, 20% to 25% being singletons. Germline V gene lookup returns CDR1 MNHEY and CDR2 SVGEGT. V lost 7 bases, J lost 7 bases, and 11 bases lay in between. The CDR3 spans 12 residues. This sample was also put to use in a study of T cells expressing NK-cell markers. That study adds: A handful of donors likewise had their CD3+CD56-NKG2C+ fraction led by these clonotypes. Clones of NKG2C+ T cells that had expanded were of unclear HCMV specificity.

This sequence originates from a woman under 30 in good health. This chain uses TRBV6-2 or TRBV6-3 with TRBJ2-1; perhaps TRBD1 as D (6 bases). The sample taken for sequencing was PBMCs. The CDR3 coding sequence is TGTGCCAGCAAGGAAAGGGGGAATGAGCAGTTCTTC. This encodes CASKERGNEQFF.